A selection of T cell receptor beta chains follows, all from one sample in a study of blood T cell repertoires in COVID-19. The data were produced by immunoSEQ multiplex PCR, yet TCRdb's version contains in-frame clones alone and is incomplete. The repertoire holds approximately 270,000 clones, with about 80% as singletons. The material sequenced was peripheral blood. The source of these receptors is a person aged 65 to 79 with COVID-19, enrolled during active disease. Both conserved end residues are part of each CDR3. The order of the fields is J gene, V gene, CDR3 protein.

j_gene: TRBJ1-2
v_gene: TRBV28
CDR3aa: CASKRTLGADYGYTF

j_gene: TRBJ1-2
v_gene: TRBV28
CDR3aa: CASSPRSVFQGFWGYTF

j_gene: TRBJ2-1
v_gene: TRBV4-1
CDR3aa: CASSPVQGLNEQFF

j_gene: TRBJ2-7
v_gene: TRBV7-2
CDR3aa: CASSLVPGTGGAEQYF

j_gene: TRBJ1-5
v_gene: TRBV5-1
CDR3aa: CARRGGGQDQPQHF

j_gene: TRBJ1-6
v_gene: TRBV6-5
CDR3aa: CASSSGQGSALHF

j_gene: TRBJ1-2
v_gene: TRBV6-5
CDR3aa: CASKWTGENGYTF

j_gene: TRBJ2-1
v_gene: TRBV6-2/TRBV6-3
CDR3aa: CASSYVPALDRGAYNEQFF

j_gene: TRBJ2-1
v_gene: TRBV7-7
CDR3aa: CASSLALTTSGGAYEQFF

j_gene: TRBJ1-2
v_gene: TRBV28
CDR3aa: CASSFAGHSGASGYTF

j_gene: TRBJ1-5
v_gene: TRBV27
CDR3aa: CASSSSGGYQPQHF

j_gene: TRBJ1-1
v_gene: TRBV6-5
CDR3aa: CASSFEHSGSTEAFF

j_gene: TRBJ2-2
v_gene: TRBV6-5
CDR3aa: CASKSKREGIGELFF

j_gene: TRBJ2-1
v_gene: TRBV10-3
CDR3aa: CAIRDSGGYNEQFF

j_gene: TRBJ2-5
v_gene: TRBV5-1
CDR3aa: CASSLIAAETQYF

j_gene: TRBJ1-6
v_gene: TRBV24-1
CDR3aa: CARGKQGRICNSPLHF

j_gene: TRBJ2-3
v_gene: TRBV28
CDR3aa: CASSLTSGRAGTDTQYF

j_gene: TRBJ1-1
v_gene: TRBV18
CDR3aa: CASSEPNTEAFF

j_gene: TRBJ2-7
v_gene: TRBV5-1
CDR3aa: CASSLTGGFDEQYF

j_gene: TRBJ1-5
v_gene: TRBV28
CDR3aa: CASSTGGNQPQHF

j_gene: TRBJ2-1
v_gene: TRBV6-5
CDR3aa: CATGTSLDEQFF

j_gene: TRBJ2-1
v_gene: TRBV28
CDR3aa: CASSLFAGGLSSYNEQFF

j_gene: TRBJ2-3
v_gene: TRBV29-1
CDR3aa: CSVSVSSTDTQYF

j_gene: TRBJ1-2
v_gene: TRBV4-3
CDR3aa: CASSQDPDYGYTF

j_gene: TRBJ1-1
v_gene: TRBV3-1/TRBV3-2
CDR3aa: CASSQTWNTEAFF